The next 4 T cell receptor beta chains were all read from a single sample in a study of T cell responses to AZD1222 COVID-19 vaccine. Sequencing was performed with immunoSEQ multiplex PCR; in TCRdb, only in-frame clones are kept and a portion is missing. The data contain about 97,000 clones, 86% of them singletons. The sequencing used peripheral blood, collected on day 0 of AZD1222 vaccination. Receptor source: an adult in good health.

The chain combines TRBV5-1 with TRBJ2-5, with 10 bases aligning to TRBD2. This CDR3 contains 16 residues. Trimming at V came to 1 base and at J to 0 bases, leaving 3 bases not matched to a gene. Germline V gene data show CDR1 as SGHRS and CDR2 as YFSETQ. CDR3 sequence (DNA): TGCGCCAGCAGCTTGACCCTAGCGGGGGACCAAGAGACCCAGTACTTC. Protein product: CASSLTLAGDQETQYF.

CDR3 in amino acids: CASSLGEYTGELFF. The CDR3 DNA sequence: TGTGCCAGCAGCTTAGGGGAGTACACCGGGGAGCTGTTTTTT. J is TRBJ2-2 and V is TRBV7-9; tentative D call: TRBD2 (5 bases). Germline V CDR1 and CDR2: SEHNR, FQNEAQ (reference sequence). This CDR3 is built from 14 residues. The ends were cut back, 1 base at V and 3 bases at J, with 6 bases in the middle.

The V gene is TRBV10-2, the J gene TRBJ1-2; D is possibly TRBD1 (6 bases). The CDR3 consists of 11 residues. Germline V gene data show CDR1 as WSHSY and CDR2 as SAAADI. Trimming pared 6 bases from V and 7 bases from J, leaving 9 bases between. The CDR3 region is CASSQDSGYTF. CDR3 nucleotide sequence: TGCGCCAGCAGCCAGGACAGTGGCTACACCTTC.

The chain combines TRBV5-1 with TRBJ1-6; D is possibly TRBD1 (6 bases). Trimming removed 6 bases at V and 9 bases at J, with 25 bases between. This CDR3 has 17 amino acids. Germline V CDR1 and CDR2: SGHRS, YFSETQ. Here the CDR3 reads CASTQRSGTTGSSPLHF. CDR3 DNA: TGCGCCAGCACCCAACGCTCCGGGACAACTGGGAGTTCACCCCTCCACTTT.